This entry is about one T cell receptor beta chain. RNA transcripts served as the template for amplifying TCR beta CDR3 regions. First-round RT-PCR of the TCR CDR3 relied on the HTBI primer set. TCRdb called the multiplex PCR reads again in MiXCR, with one record for every CDR3 protein. Of about 640,000 distinct CDR3 sequences in the sample, 20% to 25% were seen once. This specimen belongs to a study of T cells in Graves' hyperthyroidism and ophthalmopathy. Researchers barred patients who had uncontrolled infection, other autoimmune disease, pregnancy or lactation. The CDR3 loop spans 13 amino acids. The J segment lost 10 bases and the V segment lost 4 bases, leaving 9 bases of the junction unmatched. Germline CDR1 and CDR2: SGHDT and YYEEEE.

The sequence was obtained from a man aged 30-40 years with Graves' ophthalmopathy. The chain uses TRBV5-6 and TRBJ1-1, with TRBD1 identical over 8 bases. The sample comprised blood. The chain's CDR3 is CASSGRTGFAAFF. The CDR3 DNA follows: TGTGCCAGCAGCGGCAGGACAGGGTTTGCAGCTTTCTTT.